This T cell receptor beta chain was found in a study of cytomegalovirus exposure and HLA in healthy donors. General observations from the study: A later analysis found common viral pathogens apparently linked to several of the most significant clusters.

The CDR3 consists of 15 residues. Germline trimming cut 4 bases from V and 5 bases from J; bases unmatched to any gene: 7. CDR1 and CDR2 from the germline V gene are SGHTA and FQGTGA. This PCR relied on a set of 60 Vbeta primers and 13 Jbeta primers. Sequenced by immunoSEQ multiplex PCR; TCRdb stores in-frame clones only, minus some. This sample has 90,000 to 150,000 clones, with under 85% found just once. Comments on this clone: As yet, its antigen is unknown.

The receptor was isolated from a man aged 40-55 years in good health and CMV-seropositive. The chain is built from TRBV7-3 and TRBJ2-1, with 8 bases aligning to TRBD2. Specimen: PBMCs. CDR3 nucleotide sequence: TGTGCCAGCAGCTCAGCGGGGGCCATGAACAATGAGCAGTTCTTC. It specifies CASSSAGAMNNEQFF.